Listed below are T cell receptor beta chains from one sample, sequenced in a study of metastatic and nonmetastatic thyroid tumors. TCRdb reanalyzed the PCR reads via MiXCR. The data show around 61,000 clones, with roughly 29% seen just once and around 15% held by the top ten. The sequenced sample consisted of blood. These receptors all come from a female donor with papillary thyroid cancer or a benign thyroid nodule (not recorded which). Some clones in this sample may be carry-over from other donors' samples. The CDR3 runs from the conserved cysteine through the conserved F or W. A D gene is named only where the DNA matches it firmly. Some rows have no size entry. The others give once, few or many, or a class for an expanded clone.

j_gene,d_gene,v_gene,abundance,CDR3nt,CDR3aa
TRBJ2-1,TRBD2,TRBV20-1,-,TGCAGTGCTAGAGATGGTGGGGTAGCGGGGGAGCAGTTCTTC,CSARDGGVAGEQFF
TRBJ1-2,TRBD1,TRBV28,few,TGTGCCAGCAGTTTATGGACAGGGGGGAACTATGGCTACACCTTC,CASSLWTGGNYGYTF
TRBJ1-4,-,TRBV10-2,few,TGCGCCAGCACAGGGCACCTTAATGAAAAACTGTTTTTT,CASTGHLNEKLFF
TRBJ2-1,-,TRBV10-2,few,TGCGCCAGCAGTGAGTCGCCGAGGGCCTTTCTCGATGAGCAGTTCTTC,CASSESPRAFLDEQFF
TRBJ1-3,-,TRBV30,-,TGTGCCTGGAGTATCTATCAGGGTACCACCATATATTTT,CAWSIYQGTTIYF
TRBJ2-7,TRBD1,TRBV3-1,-,TGTGCCAGCAGCCGAGGACAGGAGTACTTC,CASSRGQEYF
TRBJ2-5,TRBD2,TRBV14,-,TGTGCCAGCAGCCAAGAGGCCACTCTAGCGGGGGGGAAGGAGACCCAGTACTTC,CASSQEATLAGGKETQYF
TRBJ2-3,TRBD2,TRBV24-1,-,TGTGCCACCAGTGACTGGCGGGAGTGGACAGATACGCAGTATTTT,CATSDWREWTDTQYF
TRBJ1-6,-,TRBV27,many,TGTGCCAGCAGTTTCACGGGGGGCCGATGGTATAATTCACCCCTCCACTTT,CASSFTGGRWYNSPLHF
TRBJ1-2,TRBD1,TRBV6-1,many,TGTGCCAGCAGTGACGACAGGGAAAGGGATGGCTACACCTTC,CASSDDRERDGYTF
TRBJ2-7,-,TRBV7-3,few,TGTGCCAGCAGCTTAGGCAGGGGTAACTACGAGCAGTACTTC,CASSLGRGNYEQYF
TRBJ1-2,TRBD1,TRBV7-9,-,TGTGCCAGCAGCTTAGGAGGACAGGGGGCAGGGGGCTACACCTTC,CASSLGGQGAGGYTF
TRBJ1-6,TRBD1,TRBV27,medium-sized,TGTGCCAGCAGTTTGGGACAGCCCCTTAATTCACCCCTCCACTTT,CASSLGQPLNSPLHF
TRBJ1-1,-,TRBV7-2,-,TGTGCCAGCAGCTTGTATAGAACTGAAGCTTTCTTT,CASSLYRTEAFF
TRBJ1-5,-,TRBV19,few,TGTGCCAGTACCCCCAGCCCCCCGGGGACCTTCAATCAGCCCCAGCATTTT,CASTPSPPGTFNQPQHF
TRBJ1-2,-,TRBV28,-,TGTGCCAGTACCTCAGCAGGGATTTCCCAATATGGCTACACCTTC,CASTSAGISQYGYTF
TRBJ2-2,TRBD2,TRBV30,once,TGTGCCGGGAAATGGGCTCGTCTAGCGGGAGTGGGGACCGGGGAGCTGTTTTTT,CAGKWARLAGVGTGELFF
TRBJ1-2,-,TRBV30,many,TGTGCCTGGAGTGTGGCCGCTTACTATGGCTACACCTTC,CAWSVAAYYGYTF
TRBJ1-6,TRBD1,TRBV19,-,TGTGCCAGTAGTATAAAAGGGGGCGAAGGATCACCCCTCCACTTT,CASSIKGGEGSPLHF
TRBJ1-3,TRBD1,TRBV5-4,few,TGTGCCAGCAGCCAAGGGACAGGTGGAAACACCATATATTTT,CASSQGTGGNTIYF
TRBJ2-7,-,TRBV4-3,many,TGCGCCAGCAGCCAAAAGATCTCCTACGAGCAGTACTTC,CASSQKISYEQYF
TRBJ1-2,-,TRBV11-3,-,TGTGCCAGCAGCTTAGGACAGGGCTACACCTTC,CASSLGQGYTF
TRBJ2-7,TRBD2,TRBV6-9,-,TGTGCCAGCAGTATTCAGGGACTAGCGGGGGCCCCCTACGAGCAGTACTTC,CASSIQGLAGAPYEQYF
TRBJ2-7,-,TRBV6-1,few,TGTGCCAGCAGTGAAGGGTGGGGGGCCCTCTCCTACGAGCAGTACTTC,CASSEGWGALSYEQYF
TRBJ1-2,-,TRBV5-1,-,TGCGCCAGCAGCTTGGTATCAGGGTCGTATGGCTACACCTTC,CASSLVSGSYGYTF
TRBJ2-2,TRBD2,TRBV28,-,TGTGCCAGCAGTTCCTGGGGACTAGCGGGAGGGCCCGGGGAGCTGTTTTTT,CASSSWGLAGGPGELFF
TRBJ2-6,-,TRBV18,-,TGTGCCAGCTCACCCGGGCAGGCGTCCTCTGGGGCCAACGTCCTGACTTTC,CASSPGQASSGANVLTF
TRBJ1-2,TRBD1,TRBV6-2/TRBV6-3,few,TGTGCCAGCAGCTTTTCCCGCGACAGGGCCGACTATGGCTACACCTTC,CASSFSRDRADYGYTF
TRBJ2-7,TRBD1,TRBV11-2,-,TGTGCCAGCAGCTTGGACAGGGCTTACGAGCAGTACTTC,CASSLDRAYEQYF
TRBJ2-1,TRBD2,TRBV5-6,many,TGTGCCAGCAGCTTTCCTAGCGGGACTCCCTACAATGAGCAGTTCTTC,CASSFPSGTPYNEQFF
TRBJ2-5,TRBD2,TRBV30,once,TGTGCCTGGAGTGTACGGTGGCGGGAGGGGGAGACCCAGTACTTC,CAWSVRWREGETQYF
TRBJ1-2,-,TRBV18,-,TGTGCCAGCTCACCCTCAACAGGGTTTGGCTACACCTTC,CASSPSTGFGYTF
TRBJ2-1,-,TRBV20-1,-,TGCAGTGCTAGACTCGGAACTGGCATTCGGAATGAGCAGTTCTTC,CSARLGTGIRNEQFF
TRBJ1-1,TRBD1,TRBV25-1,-,TGTGCCAGCAGTACGGACAGGGAAGGAACTGAAGCTTTCTTT,CASSTDREGTEAFF
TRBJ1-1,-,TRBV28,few,TGTGCCAGCAGTTCCCCGGGGGCAGGGATGAACACTGAAGCTTTCTTT,CASSSPGAGMNTEAFF
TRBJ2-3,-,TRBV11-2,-,TGTGCCAGCAGCCGCAGCGTGGGGGCACGCAGCACAGATACGCAGTATTTT,CASSRSVGARSTDTQYF
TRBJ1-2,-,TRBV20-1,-,TGCAGTGCCCATGCGGACAGCCCTAACTATGGCTACACCTTC,CSAHADSPNYGYTF
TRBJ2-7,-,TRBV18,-,TGTGCCAGCTCACCGGAGAAGGCAGGGAGCTCCTACGAGCAGTACTTC,CASSPEKAGSSYEQYF
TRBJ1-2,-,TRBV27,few,TGTGCCAGCAGTTTTGGGGGAAATGGCTACACCTTC,CASSFGGNGYTF
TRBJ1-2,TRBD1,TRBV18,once,TGTGCCAGCTCACCTGACAGGGGGATCTATGGCTACACCTTC,CASSPDRGIYGYTF
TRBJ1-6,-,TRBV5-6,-,TGTGCCAGCAGCTTGGGACAGGTCAATTCACCCCTCCACTTT,CASSLGQVNSPLHF
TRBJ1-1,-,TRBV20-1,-,TGCAGTGCTAGCTGGCAGAACACTGAAGCTTTCTTT,CSASWQNTEAFF
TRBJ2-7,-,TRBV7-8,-,TGTGCCAGCAGCCTACCCGGCCGCGACGAGCAGTACTTC,CASSLPGRDEQYF
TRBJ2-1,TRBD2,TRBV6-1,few,TGTGCCAGCAGTCAACTAGCGGGGGGGCCCAACGAGCAGTTCTTC,CASSQLAGGPNEQFF
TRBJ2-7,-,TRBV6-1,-,TGTGCCAGCAGTGAATATCACGAGCAGTACTTC,CASSEYHEQYF
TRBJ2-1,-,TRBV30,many,TGTGCCTGGAGCGGCCCGGGGGGCGGAAGTAAATATGAGCAGTTCTTC,CAWSGPGGGSKYEQFF
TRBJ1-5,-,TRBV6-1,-,TGTGCCAGCAGACCCGCGGAGGGTAGACAGCCCCAGCATTTT,CASRPAEGRQPQHF
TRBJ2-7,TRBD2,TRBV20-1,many,TGCAGTGCTAGAGATGGGACTAGCGCTTCCTACGAGCAGTACTTC,CSARDGTSASYEQYF
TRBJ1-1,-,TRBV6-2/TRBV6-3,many,TGTGCCAGCAGTTTTACAGGCCAGGAAGCTTTCTTT,CASSFTGQEAFF
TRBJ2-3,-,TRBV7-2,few,TGTGCCAGCAGCCCAGGGACTACAGATACGCAGTATTTT,CASSPGTTDTQYF
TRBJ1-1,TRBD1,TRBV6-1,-,TGTGCCAGCAGTCCTACAGGACAGGGGCTAACTGAAGCTTTCTTT,CASSPTGQGLTEAFF
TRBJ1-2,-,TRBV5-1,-,TGCGCCAGCAGCTTGACAGTTACGGGCGGTAACTATGGCTACACCTTC,CASSLTVTGGNYGYTF
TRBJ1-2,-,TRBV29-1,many,TGCAGCGTTGACGAGAGAGCTAACTATGGCTACACCTTC,CSVDERANYGYTF